The T cell receptor beta chain under discussion was sequenced for a study of technical replicates of blood from a handful of donors. The CDR3 has 15 amino acids. V was shortened by 1 base and J by 0 bases, with 8 bases between the two germline ends. Germline V lookup: CDR1 LNHNV, CDR2 YYDKDF (reference sequence). The method was immunoSEQ multiplex PCR; TCRdb's version includes in-frame clones alone and lacks a portion of them. This table holds 55,000 to 85,000 clones, roughly 96% found once. This TCR came from a human donor in good health. This chain joins TRBV15 and TRBJ2-3; TRBD1 is a possible D gene (5 bases). Sequencing used T cells isolated from PBMCs. The chain's CDR3 is CATSRGQYSTDTQYF. CDR3 nucleotide sequence: TGTGCCACCAGCAGAGGACAGTATAGCACAGATACGCAGTATTTT.